A selection of T cell receptor beta chains follows, all from one sample in a study of blood T cell repertoires in COVID-19. The assay was immunoSEQ multiplex PCR, and TCRdb's table has in-frame clones only and misses some. The data contain about 82,000 clones, roughly 80% of them singletons. The sequencing input was peripheral blood. The receptor set was obtained from a woman aged 40-49 years with active or convalescent COVID-19. Both conserved end residues are part of each CDR3. The order of the fields is V gene, J gene, D gene, clone size, CDR3 protein, CDR3 DNA. The D gene is left open where the match is weak. Expanded clones get a size class; other rows say once, few or many, or leave the size out.

TRBV29-1	TRBJ2-5	TRBD1	-	CSVVDGDRGYQETQYF	TGCAGCGTTGTGGACGGGGACAGGGGGTACCAAGAGACCCAGTACTTC
TRBV11-3	TRBJ1-6	-	few	CASTFVSENSPLHF	TGTGCCAGCACCTTTGTAAGTGAGAATTCACCCCTCCACTTT
TRBV6-5	TRBJ2-2	TRBD2	-	CASNPLAVNTGELFF	TGTGCCAGCAACCCGCTAGCGGTGAACACCGGGGAGCTGTTTTTT
TRBV6-5	TRBJ1-2	-	once	CASSYSGANYGYTF	TGTGCCAGCAGTTACTCAGGGGCCAACTATGGCTACACCTTC
TRBV9	TRBJ1-4	-	-	CASSVATGGAGEKLFF	TGTGCCAGCAGCGTAGCTACGGGGGGGGCGGGGGAAAAACTGTTTTTT
TRBV29-1	TRBJ2-3	-	-	CSVLKLAGRSTDTQYF	TGCAGCGTTCTCAAACTTGCCGGGAGAAGCACAGATACGCAGTATTTT
TRBV20-1	TRBJ1-6	-	-	CSASPGHLTSPLHF	TGCAGTGCTAGTCCGGGACACTTGACTTCACCCCTCCACTTT
TRBV10-3	TRBJ1-2	-	-	CAISESDNVYTF	TGTGCCATCAGTGAGTCGGACAATGTCTACACCTTC
TRBV18	TRBJ1-5	-	-	CASSPNRRGEVQPQHF	TGTGCCAGCTCACCAAACAGACGGGGGGAGGTTCAGCCCCAGCATTTT
TRBV19	TRBJ2-2	TRBD1	-	CASSYRDRAGELFF	TGTGCCAGTAGTTACCGGGACAGGGCAGGGGAGCTGTTTTTT
TRBV5-6	TRBJ2-7	-	once	CASSPGQLYEQYF	TGTGCCAGCAGCCCCGGACAGCTCTACGAGCAGTACTTC
TRBV5-6	TRBJ2-7	TRBD2	few	CASSLWASGAYEQYF	TGTGCCAGCAGCTTGTGGGCTAGCGGCGCCTACGAGCAGTACTTC
TRBV18	TRBJ2-2	-	-	CASSSARGGTGELFF	TGTGCCAGCTCATCGGCCCGCGGTGGAACCGGGGAGCTGTTTTTT
TRBV12-3/TRBV12-4	TRBJ1-4	-	-	CASSPQVNEKLFF	TGTGCCAGCAGTCCTCAGGTTAATGAAAAACTGTTTTTT
TRBV3-1/TRBV3-2	TRBJ2-7	TRBD2	once	CASSQGLAGGYEQYF	TGTGCCAGCAGCCAAGGATTAGCGGGGGGCTACGAGCAGTACTTC
TRBV28	TRBJ1-6	-	-	CASSYSDSRIHF	TGTGCCAGCAGTTATTCGGACAGCCGAATCCACTTT
TRBV6-5	TRBJ2-1	TRBD2	-	CASSYVVAGVNEQFF	TGTGCCAGCAGTTACGTGGTAGCGGGAGTCAATGAGCAGTTCTTC
TRBV5-1	TRBJ2-3	-	-	CASSLNRSPDTQYF	TGCGCCAGCAGCTTAAATAGGAGCCCAGATACGCAGTATTTT
TRBV18	TRBJ1-2	-	-	CASSPGTHNYGYTF	TGTGCCAGCTCACCAGGGACACATAACTATGGCTACACCTTC
TRBV6-5	TRBJ1-2	TRBD1	-	CASIKQGSYGYTF	TGTGCCAGCATCAAACAGGGGAGCTATGGCTACACCTTC
TRBV10-2	TRBJ2-7	-	once	CASHSLQGPYEQYF	TGCGCCAGCCATAGCTTACAGGGCCCCTACGAGCAGTACTTC
TRBV7-2	TRBJ1-1	-	-	CASSLRLNTEAFF	TGTGCCAGCAGTCTAAGATTGAACACTGAAGCTTTCTTT